This TCR beta chain was recorded in a study of regulatory T cells in long-lasting Graves disease. The germline V gene encodes CDR1 DFQATT and CDR2 SNEGSKA (reference sequence). V shed 6 bases and J shed 0 bases, with 16 bases lying between them. The CDR3 sequence is 15 residues long. This clonotype appeared many times. Documented time point: newly diagnosed GD, antithyroid drugs for less than 3 months. Following extraction of RNA from PBMCs, that RNA was used to make the TCR library. CDR3-region Arm-PCR and iRepertoire HTBI primers produced the TCR beta libraries. TCRdb ran MiXCR on the multiplex PCR reads and lists one entry per CDR3 protein. The sample consists of fewer than 400,000 distinct CDR3 sequences, 18% of them appearing once.

The receptor's source is a female donor with Graves disease. Sample: peripheral blood mononuclear cells (PBMCs), taken at new diagnosis, from a patient treated with antithyroid drugs. This chain joins TRBV20-1 and TRBJ2-3, with D perhaps matching TRBD1 (5 bases). DNA of the CDR3: TGCAGTGCCACAGGCCATCCTCCGAGCACAGATACGCAGTATTTT. It translates to CSATGHPPSTDTQYF.